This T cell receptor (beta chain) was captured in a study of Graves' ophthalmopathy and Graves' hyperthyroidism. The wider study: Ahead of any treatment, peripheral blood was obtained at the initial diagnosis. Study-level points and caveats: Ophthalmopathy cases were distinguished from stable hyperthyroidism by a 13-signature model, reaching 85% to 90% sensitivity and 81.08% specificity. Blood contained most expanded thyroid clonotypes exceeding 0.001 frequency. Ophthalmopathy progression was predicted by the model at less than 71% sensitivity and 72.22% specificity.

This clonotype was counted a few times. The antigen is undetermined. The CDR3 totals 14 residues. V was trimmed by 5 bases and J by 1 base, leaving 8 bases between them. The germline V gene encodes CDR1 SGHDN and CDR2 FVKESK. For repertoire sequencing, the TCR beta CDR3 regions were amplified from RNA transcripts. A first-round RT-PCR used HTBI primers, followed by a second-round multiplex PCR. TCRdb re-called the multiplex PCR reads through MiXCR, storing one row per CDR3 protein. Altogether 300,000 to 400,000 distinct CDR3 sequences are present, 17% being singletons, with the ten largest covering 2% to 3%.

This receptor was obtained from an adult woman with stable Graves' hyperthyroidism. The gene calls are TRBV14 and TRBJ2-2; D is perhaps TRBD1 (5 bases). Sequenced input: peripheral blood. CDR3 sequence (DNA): TGTGCCAGCAGCACCCAGGGGAACACCGGGGAGCTGTTTTTT. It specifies CASSTQGNTGELFF.